This T cell receptor (beta chain) emerged from a study of cytomegalovirus exposure and HLA in healthy donors. Points from the study as a whole: The authors listed 164 TCR beta chains as cytomegalovirus-associated. Follow-up analysis later connected one missense variant in DCLRE1C with trimming of TCR beta V- and J-genes. In an earlier analysis, most TCR beta V segments were productive about 87% or about 30% of the time.

Germline assignment: CDR1 SGHVS and CDR2 FNYEAQ. CDR3 size: 12 residues. V lost 4 bases, J lost 2 bases, and 5 bases lay in between. This clone was counted between two and nine times. Its target is not known. In the PCR, 60 Vbeta and 13 Jbeta primers were used. Assay: immunoSEQ multiplex PCR; the TCRdb copy retains only in-frame clones and omits some. This repertoire shows around 160,000 clones, approximately 80% found once; its top ten account for approximately 1.5%. The receptor was derived from a young woman in good health and CMV-seronegative. The chain is built from TRBV7-6 and TRBJ2-5, with D hard to call. Sequenced material: PBMCs. This chain's CDR3 is CASSSRQETQYF. Here the CDR3 DNA reads TGTGCCAGCAGCTCCAGGCAAGAGACCCAGTACTTC.